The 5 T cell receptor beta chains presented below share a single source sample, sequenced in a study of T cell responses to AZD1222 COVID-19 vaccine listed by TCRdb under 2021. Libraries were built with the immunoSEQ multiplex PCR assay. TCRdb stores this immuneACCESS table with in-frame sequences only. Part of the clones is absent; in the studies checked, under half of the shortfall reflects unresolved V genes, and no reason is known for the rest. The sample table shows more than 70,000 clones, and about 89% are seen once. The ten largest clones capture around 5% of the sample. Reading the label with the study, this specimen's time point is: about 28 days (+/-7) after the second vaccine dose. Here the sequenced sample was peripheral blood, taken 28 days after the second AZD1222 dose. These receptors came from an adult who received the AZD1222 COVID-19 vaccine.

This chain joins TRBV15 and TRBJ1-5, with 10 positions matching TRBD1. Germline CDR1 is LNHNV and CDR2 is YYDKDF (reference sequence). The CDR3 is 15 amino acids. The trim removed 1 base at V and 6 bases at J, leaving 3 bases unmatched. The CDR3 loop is CATSRVDRGVQPQHF. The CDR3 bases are TGTGCCACCAGCAGAGTGGACAGGGGGGTTCAGCCCCAGCATTTT.

The CDR3 spells CASSLRVRVNTEAFF. The CDR3 DNA is TGCGCCAGCAGCCTACGGGTAAGGGTGAACACTGAAGCTTTCTTT. J is TRBJ1-1 and V is TRBV5-1; D call uncertain. Germline-derived CDR1 and CDR2 are SGHRS and YFSETQ. The CDR3 contains 15 residues. V was pared by 4 bases and J by 0 bases, with 13 bases between.

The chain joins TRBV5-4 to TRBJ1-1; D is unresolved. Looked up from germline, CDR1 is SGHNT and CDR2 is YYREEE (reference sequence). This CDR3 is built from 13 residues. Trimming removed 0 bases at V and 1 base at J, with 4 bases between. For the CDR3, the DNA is TGTGCCAGCAGCTTGGACAGGAACACTGAAGCTTTCTTT. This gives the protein CASSLDRNTEAFF.

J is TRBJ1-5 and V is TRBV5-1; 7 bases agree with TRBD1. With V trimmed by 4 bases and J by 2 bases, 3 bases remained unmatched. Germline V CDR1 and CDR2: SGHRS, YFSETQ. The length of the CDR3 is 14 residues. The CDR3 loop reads CASSPGQGNQPQHF. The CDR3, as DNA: TGCGCCAGCAGCCCCGGACAGGGCAATCAGCCCCAGCATTTT.

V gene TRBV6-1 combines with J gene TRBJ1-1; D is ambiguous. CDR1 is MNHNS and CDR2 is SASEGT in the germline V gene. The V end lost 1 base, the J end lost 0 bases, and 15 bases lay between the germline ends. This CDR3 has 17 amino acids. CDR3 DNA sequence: TGTGCCAGCAGTGAAGTCCCCCGGACGGCTATGAACACTGAAGCTTTCTTT. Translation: CASSEVPRTAMNTEAFF.